Each of the 13 T cell receptor beta chains below was sequenced from the same sample in a study of blood T cell repertoires in COVID-19. Libraries were prepared by immunoSEQ multiplex PCR; TCRdb keeps only in-frame clonotypes and omits some of them. The repertoire has 150,000 to 200,000 clones, 75% to 95% of them found once; the top ten carry nearly 0.55%. The sample was peripheral blood. The receptors come from a man in his forties or fifties with acute or convalescent COVID-19.

V gene TRBV7-9 combines with J gene TRBJ2-2; TRBD1 matches 7 bases. The CDR3 loop spans 17 amino acids. The V gene end was trimmed by 5 bases and the J gene end by 0 bases; junction bases not matched to a gene: 9. Germline assignment: CDR1 SEHNR and CDR2 FQNEAQ (reference sequence). CDR3 protein: CASSPPMGQPNTGELFF. CDR3 sequence (DNA): TGTGCCAGCAGCCCTCCTATGGGACAGCCGAACACCGGGGAGCTGTTTTTT.

The genes are TRBV6-5 and TRBJ2-7; 8 bases line up with TRBD1. Per germline, CDR1 MNHEY and CDR2 SVGAGI. This CDR3 has 15 amino acids. The trim removed 5 bases at V and 3 bases at J, leaving 9 bases unmatched. The CDR3 loop reads CASSHRQGTIYEQYV. In DNA, the CDR3 is TGTGCCAGCAGTCACAGACAGGGGACCATCTACGAGCAGTACGTC.

V and J are TRBV28 and TRBJ1-2; TRBD1 is a possible D gene (6 bases). Germline assignment: CDR1 MDHEN and CDR2 SYDVKM. Trimming took off 4 bases at V and 0 bases at J, with 12 bases between the two ends. This CDR3 has 15 amino acids. CDR3 DNA sequence: TGTGCCAGCAGTTCCCCTGAGGGGGCTAACTATGGCTACACCTTC. Translation: CASSSPEGANYGYTF.

The J gene is TRBJ1-2, the V gene TRBV10-3, with D tentatively TRBD1 (6 bases). CDR3 length: 14 amino acids. Germline V gene data show CDR1 as ENHRY and CDR2 as SYGVKD. Trimming cost V 3 bases and J 6 bases, with 14 bases left between them. This CDR3 is CAISDKTGLHGYTF. In DNA form, the CDR3 reads TGTGCCATCAGTGACAAAACAGGGCTTCATGGCTACACCTTC.

The chain links TRBV2 to TRBJ1-5, with D possibly matching TRBD1 (6 bases). Germline-derived CDR1 and CDR2 are SNHLY and FYNNEI. The CDR3 spans 13 residues. The V and J ends lost 8 bases and 6 bases respectively, with 14 bases between them. CDR3 region: CASGAGESQPQHF. The CDR3 DNA reads as TGTGCCAGCGGGGCAGGGGAAAGTCAGCCCCAGCATTTT.

The chain is built from TRBV27 and TRBJ2-7, with 13 bases aligning to TRBD2. The CDR3 spans 15 residues. With 2 bases clipped from V and 6 bases from J, the junction kept 4 bases outside the gene matches. Germline V CDR1 and CDR2: MNHEY, SMNVEV (reference sequence). CDR3 nucleotides: TGTGCCAGCAGTTTAACCGGGACTAGCGGGATCGAGCAGTACTTC. Amino acids: CASSLTGTSGIEQYF.

The chain uses TRBV19 and TRBJ2-5, with TRBD1 identical over 7 bases. Germline-derived CDR1 and CDR2 are LNHDA and SQIVND (reference sequence). This CDR3 region has 12 residues. V shed 7 bases and J 5 bases; nucleotides not matched to a gene: 4. The CDR3 protein is CASTDRMETQYF. The CDR3 coding sequence is TGTGCCAGTACGGACAGGATGGAGACCCAGTACTTC.

CDR3 amino acids: CASSSTSGRSGEQYF. Written as DNA, the CDR3 is TGTGCCAGCAGCTCCACTAGCGGGAGGTCGGGCGAGCAGTACTTC. The chain couples TRBV7-6 to TRBJ2-7; TRBD2 aligns across 12 bases. The CDR3 is made up of 15 amino acids. Germline CDR1 reads SGHVS; CDR2 reads FNYEAQ. J lost 6 bases, V lost 4 bases, and 7 bases had no gene match.

A single count supports this clone. V usage is TRBV3-1 (or the pseudogene TRBV3-2) and J usage is TRBJ1-3; D remains unclear. The V gene lost 2 bases and the J gene lost 2 bases, with 13 bases spanning the gap. The CDR3 consists of 16 residues. Germline V lookup: CDR1 LGHDT, CDR2 YNNKEL (reference sequence). CDR3 nucleotides: TGTGCCAGCAGCCAAATGCCCGTGGGCACTGGAAACACCATATATTTT. Protein: CASSQMPVGTGNTIYF.

The V gene is TRBV12-3 or TRBV12-4, the J gene TRBJ2-7, with 7 bases lining up with TRBD2. CDR3 length: 13 amino acids. V lost 3 bases, J lost 6 bases, and 5 bases stayed unmatched. The CDR3 DNA sequence: TGTGCCAGCAGTTTCAGCGGGGACTCCGAGCAGTACTTC. It is translated as CASSFSGDSEQYF.

The chain uses TRBV6-1 and TRBJ1-2; 7 positions match TRBD1. With 3 bases clipped from V and 8 bases from J, the junction kept 6 bases outside the gene matches. Germline assignment: CDR1 MNHNS and CDR2 SASEGT. The CDR3 is 13 amino acids. The chain's CDR3 is CASSDRDSSGYTF. The CDR3 DNA reads as TGTGCCAGCAGTGACCGGGACAGTAGCGGCTACACCTTC.

The J gene is TRBJ2-1, the V gene TRBV5-8, with TRBD2 identical over 10 bases. The V and J ends lost 8 bases and 7 bases, in that order; junction bases with no gene match: 18. This CDR3 has 17 residues. Per the germline V gene, CDR1 is SGHTS and CDR2 is YDEGEE. Written as DNA, the CDR3 is TGTGCCAGTCCCGGGAGTGGGCGAGCGGGAGGGAGAAATGAGCAGTTCTTC. It yields the protein CASPGSGRAGGRNEQFF.

The chain combines TRBV27 with TRBJ2-7, with 7 bases that match TRBD2. Germline trimming cut 5 bases from V and 1 base from J; bases unmatched to any gene: 8. The CDR3 runs 15 residues. Germline CDR1 is MNHEY and CDR2 is SMNVEV (reference sequence). The CDR3 sequence: CASSPRGGLSYEQYF. Here the CDR3 DNA reads TGTGCCAGCAGTCCTCGCGGGGGTTTATCCTACGAGCAGTACTTC.